The 6 T cell receptor beta chains given below trace back to one sample, sequenced in a study of T cells in Graves' hyperthyroidism and ophthalmopathy. The source material, RNA transcripts, was used to amplify TCR beta CDR3 regions. The TCR CDR3 was amplified in a first-round RT-PCR using the HTBI primer set. TCRdb called the multiplex PCR reads again in MiXCR, with one record for every CDR3 protein. This sample has around 700,000 distinct CDR3 sequences, with about 17% found just once. The sequencing sample was made of blood. The source of these receptors is a woman aged 45-59 years with Graves' hyperthyroidism that later progressed to Graves' ophthalmopathy.

The V gene is TRBV10-3, the J gene TRBJ2-3, with 8 nucleotides matching TRBD2. V dropped 3 bases and J dropped 2; count of bases not matched to a gene: 4. The germline V gene has CDR1 ENHRY and CDR2 SYGVKD. This CDR3 is 15 amino acids long. The DNA for the CDR3 is TGTGCCATCAGTGATCTAGCGGGCACCACAGATACGCAGTATTTT. It yields the protein CAISDLAGTTDTQYF.

This clonotype was recorded a few times. The chain employs TRBV6-1 and TRBJ2-3; 12 nucleotides align to TRBD2. V trimming: 6 bases; J trimming: 2 bases; junction bases outside the gene matches: 6. The germline CDR1 and CDR2 sequences are MNHNS and SASEGT. CDR3 length: 16 amino acids. In nucleotides, the CDR3 is TGTGCCAGCAGGCTGACTAGCGGGGGCCTCACAGATACGCAGTATTTT. Amino acid sequence: CASRLTSGGLTDTQYF.

This clonotype has more than one count but fewer than ten. This sequence joins TRBV10-3 and TRBJ1-1, with 8 bases fitting TRBD1. The CDR3 has 13 residues. CDR1 is ENHRY, CDR2 SYGVKD, per germline. The V segment lost 7 bases and the J segment 7 bases; nucleotides outside the gene matches: 8. CDR3 DNA: TGTGCCATCACCGCCGACAGGGGAGGTGAAGCTTTCTTT. Amino acids: CAITADRGGEAFF.

The chain uses TRBV2 and TRBJ1-6; 9 nucleotides agree with TRBD1. Per the germline V gene, CDR1 is SNHLY and CDR2 is FYNNEI. The ends lost 7 bases at V and 2 bases at J; junction bases unmatched: 12. This CDR3 has 18 amino acids. The CDR3 is CASMGPRTGDPYNSPLHF. The CDR3, as DNA: TGTGCCAGCATGGGACCTAGGACAGGGGACCCCTATAATTCACCCCTCCACTTT.

In this sample, this clonotype turned up a few times. The chain uses TRBV15 and TRBJ1-5, with a tentative D call TRBD1 (6 bases). Germline V lookup: CDR1 LNHNV, CDR2 YYDKDF (reference sequence). V was pared by 3 bases and J by 7 bases, with 19 bases between. This CDR3 has 16 residues. Here the CDR3 reads CATSSKRGGAGQPQHF. As DNA, the CDR3 is TGTGCCACCAGCAGCAAGAGGGGGGGGGCAGGGCAGCCCCAGCATTTT.

A word on this clonotype: A much more abundant neighbour one base away suggests this may be a read error. The conserved closing phenylalanine or tryptophan is absent in this CDR3, likely reflecting a read error. The rearrangement joins TRBV2 to TRBJ2-3; D is uncertain. Trimming removed 4 bases at V and 0 bases at J, with 8 bases between. This CDR3 is 14 amino acids long. Germline loops: CDR1 SNHLY, CDR2 FYNNEI. The CDR3 nucleotides are TGTGCCAGCAGTGTTACGGCTAGCACAGATACGCAGTATTCT. This sequence encodes CASSVTASTDTQYS.